The clone carrying this TCR beta chain is categorized as large. Germline CDR1 is MDHEN and CDR2 is SYDVKM. The CDR3 spans 15 residues. Trimming left V 5 bases short and J 0 bases short, with 13 bases between. TCRdb reanalyzed the PCR reads via MiXCR. The sample contains thousands of clones, 25% to 30% of which appear only once. Prior to thyroid surgery, none of the patients had received any treatment. The data are from a study of metastatic and nonmetastatic thyroid tumors. The genes are TRBV28 and TRBJ1-2; D may be TRBD1 (6 bases). This clonotype was sampled from a female donor with papillary thyroid cancer or a benign thyroid nodule (not recorded which). Some clones in this sample may be carry-over from other donors' samples. Material for sequencing was adjacent normal tissue. The CDR3: CASSVDSLANYGYTF. CDR3 sequence (DNA): TGTGCCAGCAGTGTGGACAGTCTAGCTAACTATGGCTACACCTTC.